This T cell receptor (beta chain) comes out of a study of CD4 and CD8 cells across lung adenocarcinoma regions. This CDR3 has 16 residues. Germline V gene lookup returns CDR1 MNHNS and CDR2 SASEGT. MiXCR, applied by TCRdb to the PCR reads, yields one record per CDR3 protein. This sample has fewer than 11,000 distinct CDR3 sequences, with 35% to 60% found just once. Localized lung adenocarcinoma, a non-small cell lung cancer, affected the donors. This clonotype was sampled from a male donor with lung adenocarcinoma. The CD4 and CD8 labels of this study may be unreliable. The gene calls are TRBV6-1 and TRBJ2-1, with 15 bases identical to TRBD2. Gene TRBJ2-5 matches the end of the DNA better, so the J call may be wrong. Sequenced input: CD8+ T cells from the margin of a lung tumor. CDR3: CASRRGTSGRLETQYF. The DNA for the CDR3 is TGTGCCAGCAGGCGGGGGACTAGCGGGAGGTTGGAGACCCAGTACTTC.